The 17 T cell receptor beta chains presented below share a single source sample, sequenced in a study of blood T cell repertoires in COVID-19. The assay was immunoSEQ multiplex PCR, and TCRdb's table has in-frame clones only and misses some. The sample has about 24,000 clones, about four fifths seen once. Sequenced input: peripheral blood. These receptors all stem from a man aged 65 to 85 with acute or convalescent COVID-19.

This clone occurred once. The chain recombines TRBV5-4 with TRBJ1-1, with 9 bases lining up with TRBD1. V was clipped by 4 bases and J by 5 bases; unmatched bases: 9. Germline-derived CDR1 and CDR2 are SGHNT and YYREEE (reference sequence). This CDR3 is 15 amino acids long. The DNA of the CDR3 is TGTGCCAGCAGCGACCCGGGACAGGGCGGAACTGAAGCTTTCTTT. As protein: CASSDPGQGGTEAFF.

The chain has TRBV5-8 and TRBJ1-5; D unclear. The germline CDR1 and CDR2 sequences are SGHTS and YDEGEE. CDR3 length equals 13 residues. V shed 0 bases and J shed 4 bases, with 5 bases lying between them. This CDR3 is CASSLDGNQPQHF. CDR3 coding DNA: TGTGCCAGCAGCTTGGACGGGAATCAGCCCCAGCATTTT.

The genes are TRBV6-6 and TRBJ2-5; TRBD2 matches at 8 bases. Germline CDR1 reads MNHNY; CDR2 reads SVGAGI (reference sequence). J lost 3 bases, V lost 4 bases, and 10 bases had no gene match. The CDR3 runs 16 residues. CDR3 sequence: CASSSNRGTSEETQYF. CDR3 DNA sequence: TGTGCCAGCAGTTCAAACCGTGGGACTAGTGAAGAGACCCAGTACTTC.

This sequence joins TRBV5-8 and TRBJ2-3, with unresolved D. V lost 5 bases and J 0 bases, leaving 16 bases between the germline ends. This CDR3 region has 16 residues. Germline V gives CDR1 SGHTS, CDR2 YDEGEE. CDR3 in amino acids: CASRDKVWASTDTQYF. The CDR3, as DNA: TGTGCCAGCAGAGATAAAGTCTGGGCTAGCACAGATACGCAGTATTTT.

CDR3 bases: TGTGCCAGCAGCCCTCTAGCGGGAAGAAACATTCAGTACTTC. This gives the protein CASSPLAGRNIQYF. The chain has TRBV3-1 (or the pseudogene TRBV3-2) and TRBJ2-4; 9 positions match TRBD2. Germline-derived CDR1 and CDR2 are LGHDT and YNNKEL (reference sequence). V was pared by 4 bases and J by 6 bases, with 4 bases of the junction left unmatched. The CDR3 contains 14 residues.

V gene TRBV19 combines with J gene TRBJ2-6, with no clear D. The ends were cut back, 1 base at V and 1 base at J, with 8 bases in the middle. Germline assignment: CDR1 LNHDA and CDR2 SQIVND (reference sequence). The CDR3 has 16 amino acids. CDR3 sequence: CASSIVSGSGANVLTF. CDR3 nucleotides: TGTGCCAGTAGTATAGTCTCGGGTTCTGGGGCCAACGTCCTGACTTTC.

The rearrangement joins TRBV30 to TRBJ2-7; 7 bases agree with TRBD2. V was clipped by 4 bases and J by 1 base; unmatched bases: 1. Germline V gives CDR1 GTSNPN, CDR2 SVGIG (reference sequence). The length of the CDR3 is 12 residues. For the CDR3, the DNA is TGTGCCTGGACGGGGGGTTCCTACGAGCAGTACTTC. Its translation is CAWTGGSYEQYF.

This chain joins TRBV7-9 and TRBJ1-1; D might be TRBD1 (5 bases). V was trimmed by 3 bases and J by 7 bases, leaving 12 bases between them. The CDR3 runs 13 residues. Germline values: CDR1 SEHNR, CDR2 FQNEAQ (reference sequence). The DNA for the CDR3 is TGTGCCAGCAGCTTCTCAGGGAATGGTGAAGCTTTCTTT. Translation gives CASSFSGNGEAFF. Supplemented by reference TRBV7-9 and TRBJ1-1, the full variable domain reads DTGVSQNPRHKITKRGQNVTFRCDPISEHNRLYWYRQTLGQGPEFLTYFQNEAQLEKSRLLSDRFSAERPKGSFSTLEIQRTEQGDSAMYLCASSFSGNGEAFFGQGTRLTVV.

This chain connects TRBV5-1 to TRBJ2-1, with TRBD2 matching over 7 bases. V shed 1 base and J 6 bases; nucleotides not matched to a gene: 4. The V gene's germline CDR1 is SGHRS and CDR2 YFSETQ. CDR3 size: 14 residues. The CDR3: CASSLSAGVNEQFF. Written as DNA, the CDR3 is TGCGCCAGCAGCTTGTCTGCGGGAGTCAATGAGCAGTTCTTC.

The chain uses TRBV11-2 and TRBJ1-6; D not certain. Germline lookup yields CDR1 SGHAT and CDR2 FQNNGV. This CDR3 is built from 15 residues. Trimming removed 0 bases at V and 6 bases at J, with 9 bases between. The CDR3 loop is CASSLDRVGNSPLHF. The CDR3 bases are TGTGCCAGCAGCTTAGATCGGGTCGGTAATTCACCCCTCCACTTT.

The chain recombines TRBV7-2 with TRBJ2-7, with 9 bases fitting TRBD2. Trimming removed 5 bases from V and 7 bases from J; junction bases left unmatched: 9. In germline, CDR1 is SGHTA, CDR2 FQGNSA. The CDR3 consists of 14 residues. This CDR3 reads CASSQERGAFEQYF. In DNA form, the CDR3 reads TGTGCCAGCAGCCAAGAGCGGGGGGCGTTTGAGCAGTACTTC.

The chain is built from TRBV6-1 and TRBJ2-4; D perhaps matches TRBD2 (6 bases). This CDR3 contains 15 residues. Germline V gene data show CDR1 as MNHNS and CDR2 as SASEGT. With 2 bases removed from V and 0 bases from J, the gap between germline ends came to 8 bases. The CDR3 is CASSEPGLAKNIQYF. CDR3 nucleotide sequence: TGTGCCAGCAGTGAACCGGGACTAGCCAAAAACATTCAGTACTTC.

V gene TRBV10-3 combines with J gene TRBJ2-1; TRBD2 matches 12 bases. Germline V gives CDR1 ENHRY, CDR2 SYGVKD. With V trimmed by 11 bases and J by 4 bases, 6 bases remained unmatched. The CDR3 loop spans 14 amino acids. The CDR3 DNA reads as TGTGCCTCCTCGACTAGCGGGAGATACAATGAGCAGTTCTTC. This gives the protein CASSTSGRYNEQFF.

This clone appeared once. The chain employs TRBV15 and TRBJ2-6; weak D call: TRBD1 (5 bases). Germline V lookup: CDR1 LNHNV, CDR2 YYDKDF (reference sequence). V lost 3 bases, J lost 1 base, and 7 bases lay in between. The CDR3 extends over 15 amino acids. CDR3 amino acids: CATSSRGSGANVLTF. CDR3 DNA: TGTGCCACCAGCAGTAGGGGTTCTGGGGCCAACGTCCTGACTTTC.

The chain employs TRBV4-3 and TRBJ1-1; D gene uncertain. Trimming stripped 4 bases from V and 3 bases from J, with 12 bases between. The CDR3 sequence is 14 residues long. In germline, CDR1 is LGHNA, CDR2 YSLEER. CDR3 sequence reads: CASSRVGSYTEAFF. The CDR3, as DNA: TGCGCCAGCAGCCGAGTCGGTTCTTACACTGAAGCTTTCTTT.

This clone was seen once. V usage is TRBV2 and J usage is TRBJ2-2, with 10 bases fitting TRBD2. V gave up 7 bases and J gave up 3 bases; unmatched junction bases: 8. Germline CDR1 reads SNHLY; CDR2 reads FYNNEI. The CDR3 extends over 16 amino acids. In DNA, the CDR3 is TGTGCCAGCACCTCCACTAGCGGGGCTTACACCGGGGAGCTGTTTTTT. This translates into CASTSTSGAYTGELFF.

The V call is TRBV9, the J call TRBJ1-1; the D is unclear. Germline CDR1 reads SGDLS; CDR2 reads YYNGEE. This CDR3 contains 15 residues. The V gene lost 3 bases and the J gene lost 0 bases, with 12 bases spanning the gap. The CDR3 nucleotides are TGTGCCAGCAGCGAGGGAGTTGTAATGAACACTGAAGCTTTCTTT. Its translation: CASSEGVVMNTEAFF.